The 12 T cell receptor beta chains in this list originate from one sample, sequenced in a study of blood T cell repertoires in COVID-19. Assay used: immunoSEQ multiplex PCR; TCRdb lists only in-frame clones, some missing. Here the sample spans fewer than 200,000 clones, less than 85% being singletons. Sample: peripheral blood. The receptors were gathered from a human donor in a cohort sampled during active COVID-19.

The J gene is TRBJ1-2, the V gene TRBV6-5; 9 nucleotides match TRBD1. The germline V gene has CDR1 MNHEY and CDR2 SVGAGI. V lost 6 bases to trimming and J lost 3 bases; unmatched junction nucleotides: 5. The CDR3 covers 14 residues. The CDR3 DNA sequence: TGTGCCAGCAGCTTGGACAGGGGAGACTATGGCTACACCTTC. Amino acid sequence: CASSLDRGDYGYTF.

The chain recombines TRBV10-2 with TRBJ2-3; TRBD2 agrees at 7 bases. Germline-derived CDR1 and CDR2 are WSHSY and SAAADI. This CDR3 comprises 15 residues. V was pared by 3 bases and J by 1 base, with 4 bases of the junction left unmatched. The DNA of the CDR3 is TGCGCCAGCAGTGAAGGTGGGGGGGGCACAGATACGCAGTATTTT. Its protein is CASSEGGGGTDTQYF.

The chain combines TRBV7-9 with TRBJ1-5; 7 bases agree with TRBD1. CDR1 is SEHNR and CDR2 is FQNEAQ in the germline V gene (reference sequence). V lost 2 bases, J lost 7 bases, and 8 bases stayed unmatched. This CDR3 contains 15 residues. The CDR3 DNA reads as TGTGCCAGCAGCTTAAGCGACAGGGTTGGGCAGCCCCAGCATTTT. This encodes CASSLSDRVGQPQHF.

This chain joins TRBV10-3 and TRBJ1-3, with D possibly TRBD1 on 5 matching bases. Trimming removed 6 bases at V and 0 bases at J, with 12 bases between. Germline V CDR1 and CDR2: ENHRY, SYGVKD. The CDR3 spans 15 residues. The CDR3 sequence: CAISTTASSGNTIYF. CDR3 DNA sequence: TGTGCCATCAGCACGACAGCAAGCTCTGGAAACACCATATATTTT.

V is TRBV5-1 and J is TRBJ1-1; 7 bases line up with TRBD1. The CDR3 consists of 14 residues. Germline-derived CDR1 and CDR2 are SGHRS and YFSETQ. Trimming cost V 2 bases and J 4 bases; bases outside gene matches: 5. The CDR3 DNA sequence: TGCGCCAGCAGCTTCCGACAGGGTAGCACTGAAGCTTTCTTT. Translating it yields CASSFRQGSTEAFF. The full variable domain, in which reference TRBV5-1 and TRBJ1-1 provide the parts outside the CDR3, is KAGVTQTPRYLIKTRGQQVTLSCSPISGHRSVSWYQQTPGQGLQFLFEYFSETQRNKGNFPGRFSGRQFSNSRSEMNVSTLELGDSALYLCASSFRQGSTEAFFGQGTRLTVV.

The chain recombines TRBV2 with TRBJ2-7; 12 nucleotides align to TRBD2. CDR3 length: 18 amino acids. The V gene's germline CDR1 is SNHLY and CDR2 FYNNEI. V dropped 0 bases and J dropped 6; count of bases not matched to a gene: 12. The CDR3 protein is CASSEALRLAGGPAEQYF. In nucleotides, the CDR3 is TGTGCCAGCAGTGAAGCGCTTCGGCTAGCGGGGGGGCCTGCCGAGCAGTACTTC.

The chain has TRBV6-1 and TRBJ1-1; 8 positions agree with TRBD1. CDR1 is MNHNS, CDR2 SASEGT, per germline. The ends lost 2 bases at V and 2 bases at J; junction bases unmatched: 4. This CDR3 region has 15 residues. The CDR3 sequence is CASSESGGRNTEAFF. CDR3 sequence (DNA): TGTGCCAGCAGTGAATCAGGGGGCAGAAACACTGAAGCTTTCTTT.

The chain recombines TRBV5-3 with TRBJ2-1; 7 nucleotides line up with TRBD1. TRBV5-3 is an open reading frame whose function is uncertain. The CDR3 has 13 residues. Trimming removed 4 bases from V and 5 bases from J; junction bases left unmatched: 3. CDR3 nucleotide sequence: TGTGCCAGAAGCCTAACAGGGGACAATGAGCAGTTCTTC. Its protein product is CARSLTGDNEQFF.

The J gene is TRBJ2-1, the V gene TRBV18; the D gene is possibly TRBD1 (6 bases). V was clipped by 2 bases and J by 5 bases, with 16 bases between them. CDR3 size: 16 residues. Germline V gives CDR1 KGHSH, CDR2 LQKENI. CDR3 bases: TGTGCCAGCTCACCAATGATAGGGGCAGGGGACAATGAGCAGTTCTTC. Its protein product is CASSPMIGAGDNEQFF.

The CDR3, as DNA: TGCGCCAGCAGCTGGACCGACAGGAACACCGGGGAGCTGTTTTTT. As protein: CASSWTDRNTGELFF. The rearrangement joins TRBV5-1 to TRBJ2-2; possible D gene TRBD1, 5 bases. The V and J ends lost 3 bases and 1 base respectively, with 10 bases between them. From germline, CDR1 is SGHRS and CDR2 YFSETQ. The CDR3 has 15 amino acids.

The V call is TRBV5-4, the J call TRBJ1-2, with a tentative D call TRBD1 (6 bases). Germline V gives CDR1 SGHNT, CDR2 YYREEE (reference sequence). Trimming took 2 bases from V and 5 from J, leaving 13 bases between them. The CDR3 contains 14 residues. The CDR3 DNA reads as TGTGCCAGCAGCTTAAAAAGACAGGCTTATGGCTACACCTTC. The encoded protein is CASSLKRQAYGYTF.

The CDR3 DNA sequence: TGTGCCAGCAGCTTTTTTGGGGGGAGCTCCTACGAGCAGTACTTC. It codes for CASSFFGGSSYEQYF. V is TRBV11-2 and J is TRBJ2-7; a weak D match, TRBD2 (6 bases). This CDR3 contains 15 residues. V was cut by 3 bases and J by 0 bases, with 12 bases left in between. The germline CDR1 and CDR2 sequences are SGHAT and FQNNGV.